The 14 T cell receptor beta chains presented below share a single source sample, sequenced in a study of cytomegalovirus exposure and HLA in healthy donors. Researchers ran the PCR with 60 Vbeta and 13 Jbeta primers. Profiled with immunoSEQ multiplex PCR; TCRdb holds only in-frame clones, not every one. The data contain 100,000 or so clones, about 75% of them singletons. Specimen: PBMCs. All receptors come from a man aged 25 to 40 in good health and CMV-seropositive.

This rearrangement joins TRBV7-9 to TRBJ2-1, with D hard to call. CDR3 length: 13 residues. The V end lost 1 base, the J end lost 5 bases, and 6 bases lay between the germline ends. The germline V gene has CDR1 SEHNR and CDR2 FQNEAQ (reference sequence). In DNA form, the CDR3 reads TGTGCCAGCAGCTTAGGACAAAACAATGAGCAGTTCTTC. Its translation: CASSLGQNNEQFF.

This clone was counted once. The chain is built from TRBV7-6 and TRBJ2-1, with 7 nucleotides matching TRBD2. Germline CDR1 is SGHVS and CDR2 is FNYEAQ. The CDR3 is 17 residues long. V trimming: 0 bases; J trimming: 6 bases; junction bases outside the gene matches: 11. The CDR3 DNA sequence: TGTGCCAGCAGCTTAGCACACGGACTAGTCCCATCCAATGAGCAGTTCTTC. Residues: CASSLAHGLVPSNEQFF.

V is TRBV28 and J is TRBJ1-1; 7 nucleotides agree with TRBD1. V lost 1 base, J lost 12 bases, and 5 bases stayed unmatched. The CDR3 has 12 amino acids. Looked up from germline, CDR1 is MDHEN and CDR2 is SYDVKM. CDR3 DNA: TGTGCCAGCAGTTTATCACAGGGGAGGACTTTCTTT. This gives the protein CASSLSQGRTFF.

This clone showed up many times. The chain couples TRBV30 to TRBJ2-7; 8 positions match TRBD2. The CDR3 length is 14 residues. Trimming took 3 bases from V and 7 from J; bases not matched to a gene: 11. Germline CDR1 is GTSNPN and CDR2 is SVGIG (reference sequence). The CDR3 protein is CAWSGGLDMGEQYF. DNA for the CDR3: TGTGCCTGGAGCGGGGGACTAGACATGGGGGAGCAGTACTTC.

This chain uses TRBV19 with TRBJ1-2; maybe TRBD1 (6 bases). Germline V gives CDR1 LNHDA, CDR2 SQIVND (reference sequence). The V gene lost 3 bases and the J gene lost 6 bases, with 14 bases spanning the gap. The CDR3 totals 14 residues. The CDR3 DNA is TGTGCCAGTAGTATGGAGGGGGGGCTCAATGGCTACACCTTC. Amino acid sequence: CASSMEGGLNGYTF.

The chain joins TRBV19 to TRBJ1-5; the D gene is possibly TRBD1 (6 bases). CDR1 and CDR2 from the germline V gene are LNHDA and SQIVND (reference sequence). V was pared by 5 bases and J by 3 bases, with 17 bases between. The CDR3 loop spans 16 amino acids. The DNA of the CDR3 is TGTGCCAGTAGTTGGGGCGGCAGGGGTAACAATCAGCCCCAGCATTTT. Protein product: CASSWGGRGNNQPQHF.

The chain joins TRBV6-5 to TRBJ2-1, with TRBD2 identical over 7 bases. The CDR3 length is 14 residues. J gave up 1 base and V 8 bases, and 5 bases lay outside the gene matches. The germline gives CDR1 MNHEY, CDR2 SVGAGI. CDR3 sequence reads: CASLGEGSYNEQFF. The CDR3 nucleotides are TGTGCCAGCTTGGGGGAGGGGTCCTACAATGAGCAGTTCTTC.

CDR3 region: CASSRQAYGYTF. The CDR3 nucleotides are TGTGCCAGTAGTCGCCAGGCCTATGGCTACACCTTC. V is TRBV19 and J is TRBJ1-2; D not resolved. The CDR3 has 12 residues. Germline loops: CDR1 LNHDA, CDR2 SQIVND (reference sequence). V was pared by 5 bases and J by 4 bases, with 8 bases between.

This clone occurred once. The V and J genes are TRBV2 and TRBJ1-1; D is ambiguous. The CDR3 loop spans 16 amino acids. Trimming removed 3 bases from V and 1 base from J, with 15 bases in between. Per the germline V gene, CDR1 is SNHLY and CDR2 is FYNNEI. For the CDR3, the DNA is TGTGCCAGCAGTGATGCCTATGGAGGGTCGAACACTGAAGCTTTCTTT. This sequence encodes CASSDAYGGSNTEAFF.

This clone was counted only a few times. The chain's CDR3 is CASSQGQGTTNEKLFF. The CDR3 DNA follows: TGTGCCAGCAGCCAGGGTCAGGGAACAACTAATGAAAAACTGTTTTTT. The chain joins TRBV4-2 to TRBJ1-4; maybe TRBD1 (5 bases). The length of the CDR3 is 16 residues. The V and J ends lost 3 bases and 0 bases respectively, with 11 bases between them. In germline, CDR1 is LGHNA, CDR2 YNFKEQ.

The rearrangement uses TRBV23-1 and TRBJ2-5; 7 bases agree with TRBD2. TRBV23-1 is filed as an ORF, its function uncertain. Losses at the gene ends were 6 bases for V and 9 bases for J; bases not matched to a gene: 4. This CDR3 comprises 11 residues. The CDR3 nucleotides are TGCGCCAGCAGCCGGGGGGAGGCCCAGTACTTC. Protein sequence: CASSRGEAQYF.

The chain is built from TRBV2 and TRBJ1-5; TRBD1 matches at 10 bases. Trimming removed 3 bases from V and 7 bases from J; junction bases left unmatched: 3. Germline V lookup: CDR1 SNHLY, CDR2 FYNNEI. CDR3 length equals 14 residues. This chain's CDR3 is CASSEGQGSQPQHF. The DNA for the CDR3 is TGTGCCAGCAGTGAGGGACAGGGGTCACAGCCCCAGCATTTT.

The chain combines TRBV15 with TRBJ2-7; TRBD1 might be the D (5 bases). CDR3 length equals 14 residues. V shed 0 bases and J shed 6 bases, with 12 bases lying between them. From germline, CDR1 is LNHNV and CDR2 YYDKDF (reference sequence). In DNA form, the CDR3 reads TGTGCCACCAGCAGAGATCATTCAGGGCGCGAGCAGTACTTC. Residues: CATSRDHSGREQYF.

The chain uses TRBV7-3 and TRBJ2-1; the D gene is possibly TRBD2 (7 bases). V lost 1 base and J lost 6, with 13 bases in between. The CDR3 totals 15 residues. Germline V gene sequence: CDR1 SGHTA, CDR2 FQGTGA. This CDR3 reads CASSLMEGGANEQFF. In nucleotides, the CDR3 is TGTGCCAGCAGCTTAATGGAGGGGGGGGCCAATGAGCAGTTCTTC.